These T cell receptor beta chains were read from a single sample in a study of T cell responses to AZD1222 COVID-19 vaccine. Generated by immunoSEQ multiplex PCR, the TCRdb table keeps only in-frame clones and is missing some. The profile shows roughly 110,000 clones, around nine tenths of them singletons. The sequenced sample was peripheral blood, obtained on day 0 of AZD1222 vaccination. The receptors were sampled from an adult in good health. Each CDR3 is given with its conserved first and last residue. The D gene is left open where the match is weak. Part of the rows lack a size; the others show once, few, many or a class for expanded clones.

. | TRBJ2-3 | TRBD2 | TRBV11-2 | CASSHDGLDTDTQYF | TGTGCCAGCAGCCACGATGGACTAGACACAGATACGCAGTATTTT
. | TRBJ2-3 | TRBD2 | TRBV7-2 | CASSKLAGGTDTQYF | TGTGCCAGCAGCAAACTAGCGGGGGGCACAGATACGCAGTATTTT
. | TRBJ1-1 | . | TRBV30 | CAWSVRQNTEAFF | TGTGCCTGGAGTGTACGACAGAACACTGAAGCTTTCTTT
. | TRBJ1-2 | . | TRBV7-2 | CASSTREAKAKGYTF | TGTGCCAGCAGCACCCGGGAGGCCAAGGCGAAGGGCTACACCTTC
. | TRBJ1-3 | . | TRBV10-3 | CAISESGGASSGNTIYF | TGTGCCATCAGTGAGTCGGGGGGGGCTTCCTCTGGAAACACCATATATTTT
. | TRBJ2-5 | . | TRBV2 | CASNSVQETQYF | TGTGCCAGCAACTCGGTGCAGGAGACCCAGTACTTC
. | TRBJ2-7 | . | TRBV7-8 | CASSLSPYGYEQYF | TGTGCCAGCAGCTTATCCCCTTATGGCTACGAGCAGTACTTC
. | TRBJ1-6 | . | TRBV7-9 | CASSLEGAPLHF | TGTGCCAGCAGCTTAGAAGGGGCTCCCCTCCACTTT
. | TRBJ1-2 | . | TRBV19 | CASSTQGLGYGYTF | TGTGCCAGTAGTACGCAGGGACTCGGCTATGGCTACACCTTC
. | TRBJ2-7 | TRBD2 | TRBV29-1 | CSAGPSGVYEQYF | TGCAGCGCGGGCCCTAGCGGGGTATACGAGCAGTACTTC
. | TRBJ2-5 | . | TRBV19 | CASSTGTGQETQYF | TGTGCCAGTAGTACAGGGACTGGCCAAGAGACCCAGTACTTC
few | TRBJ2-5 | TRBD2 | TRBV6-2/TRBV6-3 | CASSWQRGGQGETQYF | TGTGCCAGCAGTTGGCAGCGGGGGGGCCAAGGAGAGACCCAGTACTTC
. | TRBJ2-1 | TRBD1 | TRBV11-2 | CASSPGTEYNEQFF | TGTGCCAGCAGCCCGGGGACAGAATACAATGAGCAGTTCTTC
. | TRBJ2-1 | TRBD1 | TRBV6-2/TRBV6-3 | CASSLWGTGASIPSYNEQFF | TGTGCCAGCAGTTTGTGGGGAACAGGGGCTTCCATCCCTTCCTACAATGAGCAGTTCTTC
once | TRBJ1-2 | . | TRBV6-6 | CASGHPKRGGAYGYTF | TGTGCCAGCGGCCACCCTAAGCGAGGGGGAGCCTATGGCTACACCTTC
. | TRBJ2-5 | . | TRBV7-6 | CASSFSSGQETQYF | TGTGCCAGCAGCTTTAGTAGCGGCCAAGAGACCCAGTACTTC
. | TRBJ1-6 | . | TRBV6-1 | CASSEARSSPLHF | TGTGCCAGCAGTGAAGCCAGGTCTTCACCCCTCCACTTT
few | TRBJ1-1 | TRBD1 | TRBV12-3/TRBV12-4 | CASSRPDRAAFF | TGTGCCAGCAGTCGGCCGGACAGGGCAGCTTTCTTT
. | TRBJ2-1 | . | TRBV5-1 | CASNSGRFFYEQFF | TGCGCCAGCAATTCGGGACGATTTTTCTATGAGCAGTTCTTC
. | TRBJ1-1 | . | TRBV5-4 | CASSLDLGGGNTEAFF | TGTGCCAGCAGCTTGGATTTGGGAGGGGGGAACACTGAAGCTTTCTTT
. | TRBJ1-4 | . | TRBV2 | CATSSPRENEKLFF | TGTGCCACCTCCTCCCCGCGGGAAAATGAAAAACTGTTTTTT
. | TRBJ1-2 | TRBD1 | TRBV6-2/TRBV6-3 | CASSQPAGTVYGYTF | TGTGCCAGCAGTCAGCCCGCCGGGACAGTCTATGGCTACACCTTC
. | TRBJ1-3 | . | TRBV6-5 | CASSRAGERTIYF | TGTGCCAGCAGCCGCGCAGGGGAGCGGACCATATATTTT
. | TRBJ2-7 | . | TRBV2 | CASSVGQGGDEQYF | TGTGCCAGCAGTGTTGGTCAGGGCGGCGACGAGCAGTACTTC
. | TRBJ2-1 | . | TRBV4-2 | CASSQVEGGPGEQFF | TGTGCCAGCAGCCAAGTGGAGGGGGGGCCGGGTGAGCAGTTCTTC
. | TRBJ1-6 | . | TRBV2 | CASSVNSPLHF | TGTGCCAGCAGTGTGAATTCACCCCTCCACTTT
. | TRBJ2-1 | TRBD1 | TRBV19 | CASSPTTGRSYNEQFF | TGTGCCAGTAGCCCCACGACAGGGCGGTCCTACAATGAGCAGTTCTTC
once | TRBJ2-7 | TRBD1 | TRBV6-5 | CASDRTGGSYEQYF | TGTGCCAGCGACCGGACAGGGGGATCCTACGAGCAGTACTTC
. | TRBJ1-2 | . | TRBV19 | CASSIGTPLNYGYTF | TGTGCCAGTAGTATAGGCACACCCCTTAACTATGGCTACACCTTC
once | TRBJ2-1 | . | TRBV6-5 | CASKGLGGSYNEQFF | TGTGCCAGCAAGGGATTGGGTGGGTCCTACAATGAGCAGTTCTTC
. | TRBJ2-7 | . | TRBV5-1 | CASNLDPAVGEQYF | TGCGCCAGCAACCTTGACCCTGCAGTAGGGGAGCAGTACTTC
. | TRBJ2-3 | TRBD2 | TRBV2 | CASSDRSGGARDTQYF | TGTGCCAGCAGTGATCGTAGCGGGGGGGCTCGGGATACGCAGTATTTT
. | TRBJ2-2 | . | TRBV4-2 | CASSQEDPFTGELFF | TGTGCCAGCAGCCAAGAGGACCCGTTCACCGGGGAGCTGTTTTTT
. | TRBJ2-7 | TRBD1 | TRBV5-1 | CASSPTGANNEQYF | TGCGCCAGCAGCCCGACAGGGGCGAATAACGAGCAGTACTTC
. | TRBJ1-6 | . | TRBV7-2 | CASSLAVSVRGGSPLHF | TGTGCCAGCAGCTTAGCGGTTTCGGTACGGGGGGGTTCACCCCTCCACTTT
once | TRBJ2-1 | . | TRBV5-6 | CASRKAGVNEQFF | TGTGCCAGCAGGAAGGCCGGGGTCAATGAGCAGTTCTTC
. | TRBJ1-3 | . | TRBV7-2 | CASSPHLSLGNTIYF | TGTGCCAGCAGCCCTCATTTGAGTTTGGGCAACACCATATATTTT
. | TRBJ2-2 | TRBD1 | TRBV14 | CASSLRQGAFFLVTGELFF | TGTGCCAGCAGCCTACGACAGGGGGCTTTCTTCTTGGTCACCGGGGAGCTGTTTTTT
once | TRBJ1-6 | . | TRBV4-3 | CASSQDEGTIASSYNSPLHF | TGCGCCAGCAGCCAAGATGAGGGCACTATTGCAAGCTCCTATAATTCACCCCTCCACTTT
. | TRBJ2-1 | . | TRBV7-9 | CASSLGTVSRYSYNEQFF | TGTGCCAGCAGCTTAGGCACGGTTAGTAGGTACTCCTACAATGAGCAGTTCTTC
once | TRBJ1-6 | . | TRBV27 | CASSPGGTYNSPLHF | TGTGCCAGCAGTCCCGGTGGCACCTATAATTCACCCCTCCACTTT
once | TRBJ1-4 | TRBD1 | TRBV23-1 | CASSQGLIGTAVKEKLFF | TGCGCCAGCAGTCAAGGCCTAATTGGGACAGCGGTTAAGGAAAAACTGTTTTTT
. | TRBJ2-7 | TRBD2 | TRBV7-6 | CASSLGTSGGVYEQYF | TGTGCCAGCAGCTTAGGGACTAGCGGGGGGGTCTACGAGCAGTACTTC
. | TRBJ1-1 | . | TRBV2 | CASSRGIEGQLSRYIEAFF | TGTGCCAGCAGCCGGGGTATCGAAGGGCAGCTGAGCAGGTATATTGAAGCTTTCTTT
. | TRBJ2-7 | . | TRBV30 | CAWSGQPPLYEQYF | TGTGCCTGGAGCGGACAGCCACCTCTGTACGAGCAGTACTTC
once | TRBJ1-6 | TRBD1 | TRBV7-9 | CASSLRTGPQQLLHF | TGTGCCAGCAGCCTACGGACAGGGCCACAGCAGCTCCTCCACTTT
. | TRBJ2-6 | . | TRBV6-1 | CASSEGSGANVLTF | TGTGCCAGCAGTGAAGGCTCTGGGGCCAACGTCCTGACTTTC
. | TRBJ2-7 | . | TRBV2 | CASRASFGGTASYEQYF | TGTGCCAGCAGGGCTAGTTTCGGCGGGACAGCCTCCTACGAGCAGTACTTC
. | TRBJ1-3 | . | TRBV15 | CATSRVGTGNTIYF | TGTGCCACCAGCAGAGTAGGGACTGGAAACACCATATATTTT
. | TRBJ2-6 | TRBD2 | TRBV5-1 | CASRGGGARSAGANVLTF | TGCGCCAGCAGGGGCGGGGGGGCCCGATCCGCTGGGGCCAACGTCCTGACTTTC
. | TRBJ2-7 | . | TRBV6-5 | CASSSERPYEQYF | TGTGCCAGCAGCTCCGAACGTCCCTACGAGCAGTACTTC
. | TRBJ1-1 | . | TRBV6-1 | CASSDGGETTEAFF | TGTGCCAGCAGTGACGGCGGGGAGACGACTGAAGCTTTCTTT
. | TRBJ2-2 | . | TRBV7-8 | CASSLDLGRNTGELFF | TGTGCCAGCAGCTTAGATCTGGGCAGGAACACCGGGGAGCTGTTTTTT
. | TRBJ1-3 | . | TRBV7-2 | CASSLDGGTLGNTIYF | TGTGCCAGCAGCTTAGATGGCGGGACACTTGGAAACACCATATATTTT